This T cell receptor (beta chain) was captured in a study of CD8+CD57+ T cells in acquired aplastic anemia. Study-wide results and caveats: The number of CD8+ CDR3 sequences shared by patients and controls was under 35.

The sequenced patients had an expansion of CD8+CD57+ cells seen by flow cytometry. In regard to this clonotype: Its antigen is currently unknown.

Genomic DNA templated the TCR beta VDJ and CDR3 profiling. TCRdb re-called the reads through MiXCR, storing one row per CDR3 protein. The table shows about 160,000 distinct CDR3 sequences, with less than 50% occurring only once. The sequence was collected from a human donor with aplastic anemia. The sample comprised sorted CD4+, CD8+, or CD8+CD57+ T cells (not recorded which) from PBMCs.

The CDR3 bases are TGTGCCAGCAGCCCGGGACAGGGGACCCAGGGAAACATTCAGTACTTC. Encoded protein: CASSPGQGTQGNIQYF. The chain joins TRBV6-1 to TRBJ2-4, with 10 bases lining up with TRBD1. The CDR3 is 16 residues long. J gave up 6 bases and V 6 bases, and 11 bases lay outside the gene matches. The V gene's germline CDR1 is MNHNS and CDR2 SASEGT.